This T cell receptor (beta chain) derives from a study of Graves' ophthalmopathy and Graves' hyperthyroidism. Regarding the study as a whole: Most clonotypes expanded in thyroid above 0.001 frequency were present in blood too.

RNA transcripts were the template, and TCR beta CDR3 regions were amplified from them. The library came from an HTBI-primed first-round RT-PCR and a second-round multiplex PCR. MiXCR was run by TCRdb on the multiplex PCR reads, yielding one entry per CDR3 protein. The sample includes 650,000 to 900,000 distinct CDR3 sequences, roughly two fifths of them seen just once. V shed 2 bases and J shed 0 bases, with 3 bases lying between them. Germline CDR1 KGHDR, CDR2 SFDVKD. This CDR3 has 13 residues. This clonotype has a count of ten or more. No antigen is known for it. This clonotype was sampled from an adult man with Graves' ophthalmopathy. The sample was peripheral blood. The chain combines TRBV24-1 with TRBJ2-5; D is undetermined. The CDR3 loop reads CATSDSYQETQYF. CDR3 nucleotide sequence: TGTGCCACCAGTGATTCCTACCAAGAGACCCAGTACTTC.